These 18 T cell receptor beta chains were sequenced from one sample in a study of T cells after yellow fever vaccination. In TCRdb, the 5' RACE reads were re-called with MiXCR into one record per CDR3 protein. Counted here are 55,000 or so distinct CDR3 sequences, 6.5% to 8.5% occurring once; the ten biggest clones make up approximately 24%. This material consisted of CD8+ T cells not binding an NS4B(214-222) dextramer, sorted from PBMCs, taken 45 days after the first yellow fever vaccination. Receptors were obtained from a man between 18 and 29 years old who received the YFV17D yellow fever vaccine.

The V and J genes are TRBV21-1 and TRBJ2-3; the table's D gene call, TRBD2, was not cross checked with the DNA. TRBV21-1 is noted as a pseudogene. The CDR3 is 15 residues long. This chain's CDR3 is CASSTTTPSEDTQYF. The DNA for the CDR3 is TGTGCCAGCAGCACGACTACACCATCTGAAGATACGCAGTATTTT.

This clonotype was found a few times. The CDR3: CASSLESHEELFF. CDR3 bases: TGTGCCAGCAGCTTAGAGTCCCACGAGGAGCTGTTTTTT. This sequence joins TRBV13 and TRBJ2-2; no firm D call. This CDR3 is built from 13 residues. Germline loops: CDR1 PRHDT, CDR2 FYEKMQ (reference sequence). Trimming shortened V by 1 base and J by 10 bases, and 10 bases separated the two germline ends.

V is TRBV7-9 and J is TRBJ1-1, with D perhaps TRBD1 (5 bases). Trimming pared 5 bases from V and 1 base from J, leaving 14 bases between. The CDR3 is made up of 15 amino acids. Germline V gene sequence: CDR1 SEHNR, CDR2 FQNEAQ (reference sequence). CDR3 residues: CASSLAGRRNTEAFF. The CDR3 DNA reads TGTGCCAGCAGCCTGGCGGGACGGAGGAACACTGAAGCTTTCTTT.

Only a few counts were recorded for this clonotype. J is TRBJ2-3 and V is TRBV7-2; D remains ambiguous. Germline CDR1 SGHTA, CDR2 FQGNSA. V was shortened by 2 bases and J by 2 bases, with 14 bases between the two germline ends. The CDR3 is 16 residues long. The CDR3 nucleotides are TGTGCCAGCAGCTTATATTCCGGATTTGACACAGATACGCAGTATTTT. Its translation: CASSLYSGFDTDTQYF.

This clonotype has a handful of counts. This chain links TRBV6-5 with TRBJ1-1, with 7 bases fitting TRBD1. This CDR3 is 13 amino acids long. The junction had 3 bases not matched to a gene; V was cut back by 4 bases and J by 4 bases. CDR1 is MNHEY, CDR2 SVGAGI, per germline. The CDR3 coding sequence is TGTGCCAGCAGTTTTACAGGGGCCACTGAAGCTTTCTTT. Translated, it gives CASSFTGATEAFF.

The rearrangement uses TRBV7-6 and TRBJ2-1, with D possibly being TRBD2 (6 bases). This CDR3 spans 16 amino acids. Looked up from germline, CDR1 is SGHVS and CDR2 is FNYEAQ. Trimming removed 4 bases from V and 10 bases from J, with 23 bases in between. Here the CDR3 DNA reads TGTGCCAGCAGCTCCCGGGACTCCACTCGCAGTGGGGAGCAGTTCTTC. This sequence encodes CASSSRDSTRSGEQFF. Full variable domain (missing parts from reference TRBV7-6 and TRBJ2-1): GAGVSQSPRYKVTKRGQDVALRCDPISGHVSLYWYRQALGQGPEFLTYFNYEAQQDKSGLPNDRFSAERPEGSISTLTIQRTEQRDSAMYRCASSSRDSTRSGEQFFGPGTRLTVL.

The rearrangement uses TRBV20-1 and TRBJ1-2; D gene ambiguous. The V gene lost 3 bases and the J gene lost 4 bases, with 6 bases spanning the gap. CDR3 length: 11 residues. Germline V lookup: CDR1 DFQATT, CDR2 SNEGSKA (reference sequence). The CDR3 loop is CSARGIYGYTF. In DNA form, the CDR3 reads TGCAGTGCTAGGGGCATCTATGGCTACACCTTC.

There are a few counts of this clonotype. The V gene is TRBV7-2, the J gene TRBJ2-7; 7 positions agree with TRBD2. V lost 6 bases, J lost 5 bases, and 10 bases stayed unmatched. This CDR3 region has 14 residues. Germline-derived CDR1 and CDR2 are SGHTA and FQGNSA. CDR3 residues: CASSLAGGSHEQYV. The CDR3 nucleotides are TGTGCCAGCAGTCTCGCCGGGGGGTCCCACGAGCAGTACGTC.

The chain uses TRBV11-2 and TRBJ2-3; 9 bases are shared with TRBD1. After removal of 4 bases from V and 2 bases from J, the junction contained 10 bases not matched to a gene. Per germline, CDR1 SGHAT and CDR2 FQNNGV. CDR3 length: 17 amino acids. The CDR3 loop is CASSSWTGATLTDTQYF. CDR3 in DNA: TGTGCCAGCAGCTCTTGGACAGGGGCAACTCTCACAGATACGCAGTATTTT.

This clonotype has a count of ten or more. This chain joins TRBV10-3 and TRBJ2-5; 10 bases are a match to TRBD2. Germline CDR1 ENHRY, CDR2 SYGVKD. The V and J ends lost 6 bases and 4 bases, in that order; junction bases with no gene match: 14. The CDR3 spans 17 residues. CDR3 amino acids: CAISAPERGGVRETQYF. CDR3 coding DNA: TGTGCCATCAGCGCTCCTGAGCGGGGGGGAGTTCGAGAGACCCAGTACTTC.

This clonotype was counted ten times or more. The J gene is TRBJ2-5, the V gene TRBV6-1; 9 bases align to TRBD1. The CDR3 consists of 15 residues. The germline CDR1 and CDR2 sequences are MNHNS and SASEGT. With 0 bases clipped from V and 1 base from J, the junction kept 0 bases outside the gene matches. The CDR3 nucleotides read TGTGCCAGCAGTGAAGCGACAGGGGGCCAAGAGACCCAGTACTTC. Amino acids: CASSEATGGQETQYF.

This clonotype was seen more than once but under ten times. The chain links TRBV9 to TRBJ1-4; possible D gene TRBD1, 5 bases. The CDR3 consists of 15 residues. The V end lost 0 bases, the J end lost 1 base, and 7 bases lay between the germline ends. Germline V gene data show CDR1 as SGDLS and CDR2 as YYNGEE. This CDR3 is CASSVDGGTNEKLFF. CDR3 nucleotide sequence: TGTGCCAGCAGCGTAGATGGGGGAACTAATGAAAAACTGTTTTTT.

In its sample, this clonotype was seen many times. This sequence joins TRBV5-1 and TRBJ2-2; the match to TRBD1 covers 7 bases. The J segment lost 1 base and the V segment lost 3 bases, leaving 6 bases of the junction unmatched. Germline V gene sequence: CDR1 SGHRS, CDR2 YFSETQ. There are 16 residues in the CDR3. The DNA of the CDR3 is TGCGCCAGCAGCTCTGGACAGGCGTTGAACACCGGGGAGCTGTTTTTT. Translated, it gives CASSSGQALNTGELFF.

CDR3 sequence reads: CASSPNRDGYGYTF. The CDR3 DNA follows: TGTGCCAGCAGTCCTAACAGGGATGGCTATGGCTACACCTTC. This chain links TRBV2 with TRBJ1-2; weak D call: TRBD1 (6 bases). V was trimmed by 5 bases and J by 4 bases, leaving 14 bases between them. This CDR3 spans 14 amino acids. From germline, CDR1 is SNHLY and CDR2 FYNNEI.

This clonotype was seen many times. This chain uses TRBV12-3 or TRBV12-4 with TRBJ2-3, with TRBD1 as a possible D gene (6 bases). This CDR3 comprises 14 residues. V lost 3 bases and J lost 5, with 12 bases in between. The CDR3 nucleotides are TGTGCCAGCAGTTTCCGTGCAGGGGTAGATACGCAGTATTTT. Its protein product is CASSFRAGVDTQYF.

The rearrangement joins TRBV7-2 to TRBJ2-1; 10 nucleotides align to TRBD2. V gave up 3 bases and J gave up 4 bases; unmatched junction bases: 6. The CDR3 is 16 residues long. Germline assignment: CDR1 SGHTA and CDR2 FQGNSA. Here the CDR3 reads CASSLVTSGYYNEQFF. The DNA for the CDR3 is TGTGCCAGCAGCTTGGTGACTAGCGGGTATTACAATGAGCAGTTCTTC.

V and J are TRBV7-9 and TRBJ2-7; D possibly corresponds to TRBD1 (7 bases). V was clipped by 5 bases and J by 4 bases, with 21 bases between them. Germline assignment: CDR1 SEHNR and CDR2 FQNEAQ (reference sequence). The CDR3 runs 16 residues. CDR3 loop: CASSPGRLQGTYEQYF. CDR3 DNA: TGTGCCAGCAGCCCAGGGCGGTTACAGGGGACTTACGAGCAGTACTTC.

This clonotype was found many times. V usage is TRBV6-2 or TRBV6-3 and J usage is TRBJ2-7; the D gene is possibly TRBD2 (6 bases). The CDR3 has 16 amino acids. Trimming pared 6 bases from V and 3 bases from J, leaving 21 bases between. CDR1 and CDR2 (germline): MNHEY, SVGEGT. The CDR3 spells CASSELKLGGYYEQYV. The CDR3 DNA follows: TGTGCCAGCAGCGAACTAAAGTTGGGAGGTTACTACGAGCAGTACGTC.